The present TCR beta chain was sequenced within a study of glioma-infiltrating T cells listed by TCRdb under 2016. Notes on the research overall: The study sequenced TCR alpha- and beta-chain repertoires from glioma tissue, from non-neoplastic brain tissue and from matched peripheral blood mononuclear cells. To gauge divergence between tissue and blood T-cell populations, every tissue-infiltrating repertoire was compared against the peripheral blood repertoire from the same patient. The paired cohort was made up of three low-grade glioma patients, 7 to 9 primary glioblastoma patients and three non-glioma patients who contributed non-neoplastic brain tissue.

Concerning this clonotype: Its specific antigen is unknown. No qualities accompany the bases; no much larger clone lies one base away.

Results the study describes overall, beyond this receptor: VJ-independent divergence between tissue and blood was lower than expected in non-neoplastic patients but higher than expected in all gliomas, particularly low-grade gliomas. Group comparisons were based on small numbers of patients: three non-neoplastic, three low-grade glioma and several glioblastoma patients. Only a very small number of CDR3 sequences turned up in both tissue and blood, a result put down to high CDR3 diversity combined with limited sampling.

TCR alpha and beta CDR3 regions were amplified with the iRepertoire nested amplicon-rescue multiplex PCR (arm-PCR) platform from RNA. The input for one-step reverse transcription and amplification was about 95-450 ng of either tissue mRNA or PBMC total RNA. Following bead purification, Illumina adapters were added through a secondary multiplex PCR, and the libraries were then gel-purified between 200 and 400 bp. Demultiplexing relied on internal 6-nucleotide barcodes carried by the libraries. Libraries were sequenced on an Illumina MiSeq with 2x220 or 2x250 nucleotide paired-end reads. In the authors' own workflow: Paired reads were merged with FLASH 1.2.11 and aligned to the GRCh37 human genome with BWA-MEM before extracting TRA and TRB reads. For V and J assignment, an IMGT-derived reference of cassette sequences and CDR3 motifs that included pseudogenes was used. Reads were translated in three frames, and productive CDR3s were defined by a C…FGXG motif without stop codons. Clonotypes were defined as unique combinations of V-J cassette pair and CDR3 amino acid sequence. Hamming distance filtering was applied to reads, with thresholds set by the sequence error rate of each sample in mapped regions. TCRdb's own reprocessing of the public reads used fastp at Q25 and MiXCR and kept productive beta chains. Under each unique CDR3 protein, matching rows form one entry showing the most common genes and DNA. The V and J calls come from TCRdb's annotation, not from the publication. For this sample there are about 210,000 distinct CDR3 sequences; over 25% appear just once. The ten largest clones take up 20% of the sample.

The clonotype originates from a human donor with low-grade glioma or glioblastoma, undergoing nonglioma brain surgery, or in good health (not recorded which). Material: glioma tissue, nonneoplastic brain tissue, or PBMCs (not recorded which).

The CDR3 sequence is CAWRSRTGAGELFF. The sequence in DNA is TGTGCCTGGAGATCCAGGACAGGGGCCGGGGAGCTGTTTTTT. The V and J genes are TRBV30 and TRBJ2-2, with 9 central nucleotides matching TRBD1. CDR1 is given as GTSNPN and CDR2 as SVGIG, both from the germline V gene (reference sequence). Counted from cysteine to phenylalanine, this CDR3 has 14 amino acids. Solely the CDR3 DNA is kept, with 42 bases framed from the first base. The germline V and J ends show losses of 3 bases and 6 bases respectively, and no gene match explains 5 bases of the junction.